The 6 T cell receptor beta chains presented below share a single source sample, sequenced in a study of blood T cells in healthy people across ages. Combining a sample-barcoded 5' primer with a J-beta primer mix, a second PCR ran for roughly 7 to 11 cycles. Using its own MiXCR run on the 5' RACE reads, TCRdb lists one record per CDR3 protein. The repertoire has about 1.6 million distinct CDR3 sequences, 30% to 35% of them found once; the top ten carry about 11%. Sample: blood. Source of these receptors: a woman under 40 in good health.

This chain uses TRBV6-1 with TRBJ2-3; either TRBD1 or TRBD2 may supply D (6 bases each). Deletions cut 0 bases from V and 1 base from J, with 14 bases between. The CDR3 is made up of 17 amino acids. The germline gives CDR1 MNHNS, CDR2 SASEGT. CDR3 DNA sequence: TGTGCCAGCAGTGAAGCGCTTGAGGGGGAGGGCACAGATACGCAGTATTTT. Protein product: CASSEALEGEGTDTQYF.

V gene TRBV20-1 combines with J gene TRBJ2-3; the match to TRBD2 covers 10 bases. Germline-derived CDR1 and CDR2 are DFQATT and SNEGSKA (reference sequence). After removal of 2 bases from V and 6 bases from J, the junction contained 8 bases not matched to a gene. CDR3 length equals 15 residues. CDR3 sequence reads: CSARSSGGAEDTQYF. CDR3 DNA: TGCAGTGCTAGAAGCAGCGGGGGGGCGGAGGATACGCAGTATTTT.

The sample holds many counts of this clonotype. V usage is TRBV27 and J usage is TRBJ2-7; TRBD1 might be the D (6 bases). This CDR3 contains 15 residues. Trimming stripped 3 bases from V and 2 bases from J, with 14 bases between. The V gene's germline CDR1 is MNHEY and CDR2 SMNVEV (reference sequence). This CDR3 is CASSLVGAPTYEQYF. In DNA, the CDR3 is TGTGCCAGCAGTTTGGTGGGGGCCCCTACCTACGAGCAGTACTTC.

The CDR3 DNA sequence: TGCAGTGCTAGTGCTACAAGCCAAGAGACCCAGTACTTC. This sequence encodes CSASATSQETQYF. The chain has TRBV20-1 and TRBJ2-5; D not resolved. This CDR3 comprises 13 residues. V lost 3 bases and J lost 1, with 9 bases in between. The germline V gene has CDR1 DFQATT and CDR2 SNEGSKA (reference sequence).

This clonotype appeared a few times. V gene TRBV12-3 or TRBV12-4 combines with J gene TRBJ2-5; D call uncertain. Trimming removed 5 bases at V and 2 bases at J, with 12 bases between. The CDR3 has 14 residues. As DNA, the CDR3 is TGTGCCAGCAGTGGGCCAGCACTGCAAGAGACCCAGTACTTC. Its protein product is CASSGPALQETQYF.

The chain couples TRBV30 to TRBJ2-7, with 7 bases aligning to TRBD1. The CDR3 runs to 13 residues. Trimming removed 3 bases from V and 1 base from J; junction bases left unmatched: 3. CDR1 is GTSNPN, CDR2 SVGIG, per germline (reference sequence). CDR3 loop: CAWRMGQSYEQYF. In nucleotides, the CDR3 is TGTGCCTGGAGGATGGGACAGTCCTACGAGCAGTACTTC.